One and the same sample provided the 16 T cell receptor beta chains below, sequenced in a study of shared clonotypes between healthy human individuals. Sequencing was performed with immunoSEQ multiplex PCR; in TCRdb, only in-frame clones are kept and a portion is missing. In the table there are 550,000 to 800,000 clones, about 90% of which are singletons. Material for sequencing was memory CD8+ T cells from PBMCs. Subset described: CD45RO+ cells pooled with CCR7-negative TemRA cells. The source of these receptors is a man younger than 30 in good health. Some clones in this sample may be carry-over from other donors' samples.

The chain recombines TRBV5-6 with TRBJ1-2, with 12 bases identical to TRBD1. Germline-derived CDR1 and CDR2 are SGHDT and YYEEEE. The CDR3 has 17 amino acids. After removal of 4 bases from V and 4 bases from J, the junction contained 11 bases not matched to a gene. The DNA for the CDR3 is TGTGCCAGCAGCCAGTGGGACAGGGGGCTTTATGGCTATGGCTACACCTTC. The encoded protein is CASSQWDRGLYGYGYTF.

This clone showed up many times. J is TRBJ1-2 and V is TRBV21-1; the D call TRBD1 from the table was never checked on the DNA. TRBV21-1 is a pseudogene. There are 14 residues in the CDR3. The CDR3 reads CASSSPGTGHGYTF. As DNA, the CDR3 is TGTGCCAGCAGCTCCCCCGGGACAGGGCATGGCTACACCTTC.

The chain employs TRBV5-1 and TRBJ2-4, with 8 bases matching TRBD1. Germline V gives CDR1 SGHRS, CDR2 YFSETQ. The junction had 10 bases not matched to a gene; V was cut back by 3 bases and J by 8 bases. The CDR3 runs 15 residues. This CDR3 reads CASSYADREADIQYF. In nucleotides, the CDR3 is TGCGCCAGCAGCTACGCGGACAGGGAGGCGGACATTCAGTACTTC. Looking up the rest from reference TRBV5-1 and TRBJ2-4 gives the full variable domain: KAGVTQTPRYLIKTRGQQVTLSCSPISGHRSVSWYQQTPGQGLQFLFEYFSETQRNKGNFPGRFSGRQFSNSRSEMNVSTLELGDSALYLCASSYADREADIQYFGAGTRLSVL.

The rearrangement uses TRBV30 and TRBJ1-2; 8 bases match TRBD1. The CDR3 runs to 15 residues. V lost 0 bases, J lost 4 bases, and 7 bases stayed unmatched. Germline V gene lookup returns CDR1 GTSNPN and CDR2 SVGIG (reference sequence). The CDR3 sequence is CAWSVGGQAIYGYTF. The CDR3, as DNA: TGTGCCTGGAGTGTTGGGGGACAGGCAATCTATGGCTACACCTTC.

The J gene is TRBJ2-1, the V gene TRBV7-9; no reliable D call. This CDR3 comprises 12 residues. Germline CDR1 SEHNR, CDR2 FQNEAQ (reference sequence). The ends were cut back, 5 bases at V and 6 bases at J, with 8 bases in the middle. For the CDR3, the DNA is TGTGCCAGCAGCCGTCTTCGCAATGAGCAGTTCTTC. This sequence encodes CASSRLRNEQFF.

V usage is TRBV5-1 and J usage is TRBJ1-1; no clear D gene. The CDR3 runs 14 residues. Germline V gene lookup returns CDR1 SGHRS and CDR2 YFSETQ. V lost 3 bases and J 3 bases, leaving 12 bases between the germline ends. As DNA, the CDR3 is TGCGCCAGCAGCTGGAGGTCGTGGGACACTGAAGCTTTCTTT. This gives the protein CASSWRSWDTEAFF. Full variable domain (remainder filled in from reference TRBV5-1 and TRBJ1-1): KAGVTQTPRYLIKTRGQQVTLSCSPISGHRSVSWYQQTPGQGLQFLFEYFSETQRNKGNFPGRFSGRQFSNSRSEMNVSTLELGDSALYLCASSWRSWDTEAFFGQGTRLTVV.

This clone was counted a single time. This chain connects TRBV21-1 to TRBJ2-1; TRBD1, the table's D call, was not compared with the DNA. TRBV21-1 is a listed pseudogene. CDR3 length: 17 amino acids. DNA of the CDR3: TGTGCCAGACCTCCCCGGGTGAACTTGGTTAGGGGTAATGAGCAGTTCTTC. Protein: CARPPRVNLVRGNEQFF.

This clone was counted a single time. The chain joins TRBV4-2 to TRBJ2-1, with 12 bases lining up with TRBD2. This CDR3 has 15 residues. V was pared by 3 bases and J by 4 bases, with 1 base of the junction left unmatched. CDR1 is LGHNA and CDR2 is YNFKEQ in the germline V gene. The CDR3 here is CASSHGTSGYNEQFF. As DNA, the CDR3 is TGTGCCAGCAGCCACGGGACTAGCGGGTACAATGAGCAGTTCTTC.

V and J are TRBV6-5 and TRBJ2-1, with D tentatively TRBD1 (6 bases). The V gene lost 2 bases and the J gene lost 4 bases, with 15 bases spanning the gap. Germline CDR1 and CDR2: MNHEY and SVGAGI. This CDR3 region has 16 residues. DNA for the CDR3: TGTGCCAGCAGTTACGGTCGGGTGGGGGCGTACAATGAGCAGTTCTTC. Translation gives CASSYGRVGAYNEQFF.

This rearrangement joins TRBV25-1 to TRBJ2-1; 7 bases fit TRBD2. This CDR3 is 12 amino acids long. Germline trimming cut 3 bases from V and 15 bases from J; bases unmatched to any gene: 8. CDR1 MGHDK and CDR2 SYGVNS come from the germline V gene. CDR3 bases: TGTGCCAGCAGTGACCCAGCGGGGCGACGGTTCTTC. Translated, it gives CASSDPAGRRFF.

The rearrangement joins TRBV5-1 to TRBJ2-1, with D possibly TRBD2 on 6 matching bases. Trimming took 2 bases from V and 4 from J, leaving 16 bases between them. This CDR3 region has 16 residues. Germline V gene data show CDR1 as SGHRS and CDR2 as YFSETQ. CDR3 region: CASSFGGRGDYNEQFF. CDR3 DNA: TGCGCCAGCAGCTTTGGAGGGCGAGGGGATTACAATGAGCAGTTCTTC.

The genes are TRBV6-5 and TRBJ2-5; D possibly uses TRBD1 or TRBD2 (6 bases each). The germline CDR1 and CDR2 sequences are MNHEY and SVGAGI. There are 16 residues in the CDR3. The ends were cut back, 4 bases at V and 5 bases at J, with 20 bases in the middle. The CDR3 loop is CASSSSAEGGGETQYF. In DNA, the CDR3 is TGTGCCAGCAGTTCCTCGGCGGAAGGAGGGGGGGAGACCCAGTACTTC.

The table lists this clone with a count of one. This chain connects TRBV4-2 to TRBJ1-2, with D unclear. Trimming shortened V by 4 bases and J by 1 base, and 16 bases separated the two germline ends. Germline CDR1 LGHNA, CDR2 YNFKEQ. CDR3 length equals 16 residues. CDR3 coding DNA: TGTGCCAGCAGCCCTCCGATCGCGGCCGGTAACTATGGCTACACCTTC. Amino acid sequence: CASSPPIAAGNYGYTF.

CDR3 region: CASSVAGGLDEQFF. The CDR3 region has the DNA TGTGCCAGCAGCGTGGCGGGAGGCCTGGATGAGCAGTTCTTC. This chain links TRBV9 with TRBJ2-1; 8 bases are shared with TRBD2. Germline CDR1 SGDLS, CDR2 YYNGEE. The V segment lost 2 bases and the J segment 8 bases; nucleotides outside the gene matches: 6. This CDR3 contains 14 residues.

Notes on this clone: The junction shows a germline mismatch at one end, possibly a read error. This chain uses TRBV7-9 with TRBJ2-7; TRBD2 agrees at 8 bases. The germline V gene encodes CDR1 SEHNR and CDR2 FQNEAQ (reference sequence). The CDR3 length is 14 residues. CDR3 protein: CASSQAGDSNEQYF. CDR3 in DNA: TGTGCCAGCAGCCAAGCGGGAGACTCCAACGAGCAGTACTTC.

This clone has more than one count but fewer than ten. The chain carries TRBV7-9 and TRBJ1-2; D remains ambiguous. This CDR3 region has 13 residues. The V end lost 0 bases, the J end lost 5 bases, and 7 bases lay between the germline ends. From germline, CDR1 is SEHNR and CDR2 FQNEAQ (reference sequence). CDR3 bases: TGTGCCAGCAGCTTAGCGAACGGGTATGGCTACACCTTC. This encodes CASSLANGYGYTF.